The 4 T cell receptor beta chains in this list originate from one sample, sequenced in a study of blood T cell repertoires in COVID-19. This table comes from immunoSEQ multiplex PCR, and its TCRdb copy is limited to in-frame clones, with some not included. The sample lists approximately 140,000 clones, about four fifths occurring once. The sequenced sample was peripheral blood. These receptors originate from a human donor with acute or convalescent COVID-19. The donor label of this sample is uncertain.

V and J are TRBV30 and TRBJ2-3; the D is unclear. The V end was cut by 0 bases, the J end by 0 bases, with 7 bases between. Germline V gives CDR1 GTSNPN, CDR2 SVGIG (reference sequence). This CDR3 is built from 14 residues. CDR3 sequence: CAWSVGGSTDTQYF. The CDR3 DNA reads TGTGCCTGGAGTGTAGGCGGTAGCACAGATACGCAGTATTTT.

The chain links TRBV11-1 to TRBJ2-5, with 7 bases that match TRBD2. V gave up 4 bases and J gave up 4 bases; unmatched junction bases: 6. Germline V CDR1 and CDR2: SGHAT, FQDESV (reference sequence). The length of the CDR3 is 14 residues. In DNA, the CDR3 is TGTGCCAGCAGCTATTTAACGGGGGGAGAGACCCAGTACTTC. Amino acid sequence: CASSYLTGGETQYF. The variable domain in full, with the rest retrieved from reference TRBV11-1 and TRBJ2-5, is EAEVAQSPRYKITEKSQAVAFWCDPISGHATLYWYRQILGQGPELLVQFQDESVVDDSQLPKDRFSAERLKGVDSTLKIQPAELGDSAMYLCASSYLTGGETQYFGPGTRLLVL.

This clone was seen just once. The chain combines TRBV3-1 (or the pseudogene TRBV3-2) with TRBJ1-1, with no clear D. There are 14 residues in the CDR3. V lost 4 bases and J 1 base, leaving 10 bases between the germline ends. Germline values: CDR1 LGHDT, CDR2 YNNKEL (reference sequence). The CDR3 DNA reads as TGTGCCAGCAGCCCCCATCAGGCGAACACTGAAGCTTTCTTT. Translated: CASSPHQANTEAFF.

V usage is TRBV5-4 and J usage is TRBJ1-3; D gene uncertain. Germline V gene sequence: CDR1 SGHNT, CDR2 YYREEE (reference sequence). V lost 2 bases and J lost 0, with 9 bases in between. The CDR3 runs to 15 residues. This chain's CDR3 is CASSFGLSSGNTIYF. The CDR3, as DNA: TGTGCCAGCAGCTTTGGGCTTAGCTCTGGAAACACCATATATTTT.